The rows below give T cell receptor beta chains drawn from one sample of a study of blood T cell repertoires in COVID-19. The assay was immunoSEQ multiplex PCR, and TCRdb's table has in-frame clones only and misses some. Of about 76,000 clones in the sample, around 74% were seen once. Input material: peripheral blood. These receptors all stem from a man between 65 and 79 years old with acute or convalescent COVID-19. Both conserved end residues are part of each CDR3. Each record gives: D gene, clone size, V gene, J gene, CDR3 DNA, CDR3 protein. The D gene is left open where the match is weak. Some rows have no size entry. The others give once, few or many, or a class for an expanded clone.

>-|-|TRBV19|TRBJ2-5
TGTGCCAGTAGTATAGCTACCTACAGGGACCGACTGGCCCAAGAGACCCAGTACTTC
CASSIATYRDRLAQETQYF
>TRBD1|few|TRBV7-9|TRBJ2-1
TGTGCCAGCAGCTTAACAGGGGCCGGTGAGCAGTTCTTC
CASSLTGAGEQFF
>-|-|TRBV5-1|TRBJ1-1
TGCGCCAGCAGCTTGGAGGCAGGTGAGATGAACACTGAAGCTTTCTTT
CASSLEAGEMNTEAFF
>TRBD1|-|TRBV29-1|TRBJ1-2
TGCAGCGTTACAGGGGTATCTAACTATGGCTACACCTTC
CSVTGVSNYGYTF
>TRBD1|-|TRBV6-5|TRBJ1-2
TGTGCCAGCAATCGGGACAGGTCGGGCCATGGCTACACCTTC
CASNRDRSGHGYTF
>TRBD1|-|TRBV7-2|TRBJ1-5
TGTGCCAGCAGCTTCGGACAGGGCAATCAGCCCCAGCATTTT
CASSFGQGNQPQHF
>-|-|TRBV3-1/TRBV3-2|TRBJ1-3
TGTGCCACCCCCCACAGGGATAACTCTGGAAACACCATATATTTT
CATPHRDNSGNTIYF
>-|-|TRBV19|TRBJ2-5
TGTGCCAGTCGCAATGAGGAGACCCAGTACTTC
CASRNEETQYF
>-|-|TRBV16|TRBJ1-5
TGTGCCAGCAGTAGGGGAGGGGATCAGCCCCAGCATTTT
CASSRGGDQPQHF
>-|-|TRBV11-2|TRBJ2-5
TGTGCCAGCAGCTTGAGCGTACAAGAGACCCAGTACTTC
CASSLSVQETQYF
>-|-|TRBV5-1|TRBJ2-1
TGCGCCAGCAGCTTGGGGGCCGGGGTAACGGGCTATGAGCAGTTCTTC
CASSLGAGVTGYEQFF
>-|-|TRBV10-3|TRBJ2-3
TGTGCCATCAGTGACCGAGGGAGCACAGATACGCAGTATTTT
CAISDRGSTDTQYF